The clone carrying this T cell receptor beta chain was found many times. Trimming at V came to 4 bases and at J to 7 bases, leaving 7 bases not matched to a gene. Germline assignment: CDR1 MGHRA and CDR2 YSYEKL. This CDR3 region has 14 residues. These data come from a study of T cells in Graves' hyperthyroidism and ophthalmopathy. Amplification yielded TCR beta CDR3 regions, with RNA transcripts as the source. A first-round RT-PCR of the TCR CDR3 used the HTBI primer set. TCRdb independently ran MiXCR on the multiplex PCR reads; one entry per CDR3 protein. Of nearly 110,000 distinct CDR3 sequences listed, 16% are singletons.

This sequence joins TRBV4-1 and TRBJ1-2; 9 bases align to TRBD1. The TCR was taken from a woman between 50 and 59 years old with Graves' hyperthyroidism. Sequencing was done on a sample of blood. CDR3 sequence: CASSLGQGSGGYTF. The CDR3 nucleotides are TGCGCCAGCAGCCTCGGACAGGGGAGTGGTGGCTACACCTTC.